The TCR beta chain under discussion was sequenced for a study of T-cell memory formation after mild COVID-19. Study context: Clusters of TCRs were largely donor specific.

Per the germline V gene, CDR1 is MNHEY and CDR2 is SVGAGI. Trimming took off 0 bases at V and 4 bases at J, with 9 bases between the two ends. This CDR3 region has 15 residues. Comment on this clonotype: What it recognizes is unknown.

Study results and caveats: The study found balanced CD4/CD8 in clones contracting day 15 to 85 and a CD4+ lean in later expanders. That cross-reactive memory joined was suggested by some responding clones appearing in pre-infection memory.

After 5'RACE with constant-segment primers, TCR alpha and TCR beta cDNA libraries carrying sample barcodes and UMIs were obtained. TCRdb re-called the 5' RACE reads with MiXCR, one entry per CDR3 protein. The sample has 300,000 to 400,000 distinct CDR3 sequences, 10% to 15% seen once. The V call is TRBV6-5, the J call TRBJ2-2; the D gene is possibly TRBD1 (5 bases). The clonotype comes from a man in his late teens or twenties who had mild COVID-19 (a few samples of this study predate the infection). Cell type and time point are not known. Sequencing used PBMCs or a T cell subset sorted from them (not recorded which). In DNA, the CDR3 is TGTGCCAGCAGTTACTCGTCAGGGTTCACCGGGGAGCTGTTTTTT. Amino acids: CASSYSSGFTGELFF.